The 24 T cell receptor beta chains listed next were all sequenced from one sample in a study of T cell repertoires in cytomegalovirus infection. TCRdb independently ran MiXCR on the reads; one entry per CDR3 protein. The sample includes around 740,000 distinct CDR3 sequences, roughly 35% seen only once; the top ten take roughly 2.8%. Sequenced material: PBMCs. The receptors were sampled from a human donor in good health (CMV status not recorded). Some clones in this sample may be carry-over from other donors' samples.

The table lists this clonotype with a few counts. The CDR3 spells CASSETGFEVEKLFF. CDR3 nucleotides: TGTGCCAGCAGCGAAACAGGGTTTGAAGTTGAAAAACTGTTTTTT. The rearrangement links TRBV25-1 to TRBJ1-4; tentative D call: TRBD1 (6 bases). This CDR3 has 15 residues. V lost 6 bases to trimming and J lost 7 bases, with 18 bases between them. Germline CDR1 and CDR2: MGHDK and SYGVNS.

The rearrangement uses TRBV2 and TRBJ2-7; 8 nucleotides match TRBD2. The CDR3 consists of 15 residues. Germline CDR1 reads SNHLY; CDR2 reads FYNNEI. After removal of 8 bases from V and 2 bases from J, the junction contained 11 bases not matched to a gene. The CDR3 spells CASGPILAGPYEQYF. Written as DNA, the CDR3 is TGTGCCAGCGGGCCCATCCTAGCGGGCCCCTACGAGCAGTACTTC.

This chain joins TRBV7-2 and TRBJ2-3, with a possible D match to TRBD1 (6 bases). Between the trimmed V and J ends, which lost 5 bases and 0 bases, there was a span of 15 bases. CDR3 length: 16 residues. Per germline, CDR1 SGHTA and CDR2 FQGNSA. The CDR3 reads CASSAYRDTSTDTQYF. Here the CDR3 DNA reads TGTGCCAGCAGCGCATACAGGGACACTAGCACAGATACGCAGTATTTT.

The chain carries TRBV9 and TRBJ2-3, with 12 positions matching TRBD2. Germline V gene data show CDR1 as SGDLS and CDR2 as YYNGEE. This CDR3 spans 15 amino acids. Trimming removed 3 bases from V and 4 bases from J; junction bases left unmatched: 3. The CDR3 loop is CASSGLAGAADTQYF. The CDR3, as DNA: TGTGCCAGCAGCGGACTAGCGGGAGCAGCAGATACGCAGTATTTT.

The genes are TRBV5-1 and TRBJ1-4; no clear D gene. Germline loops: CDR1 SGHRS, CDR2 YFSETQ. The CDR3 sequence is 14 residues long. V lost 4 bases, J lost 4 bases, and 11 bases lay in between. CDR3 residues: CASSREPLNEKLFF. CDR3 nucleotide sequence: TGCGCCAGCAGCCGCGAACCTCTTAATGAAAAACTGTTTTTT.

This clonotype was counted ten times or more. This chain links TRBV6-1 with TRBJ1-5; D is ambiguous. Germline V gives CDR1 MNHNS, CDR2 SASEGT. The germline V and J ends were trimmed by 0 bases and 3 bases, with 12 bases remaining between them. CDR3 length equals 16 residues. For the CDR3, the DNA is TGTGCCAGCAGTGAAGCCCCCAGCCCTAACAATCAGCCCCAGCATTTT. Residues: CASSEAPSPNNQPQHF.

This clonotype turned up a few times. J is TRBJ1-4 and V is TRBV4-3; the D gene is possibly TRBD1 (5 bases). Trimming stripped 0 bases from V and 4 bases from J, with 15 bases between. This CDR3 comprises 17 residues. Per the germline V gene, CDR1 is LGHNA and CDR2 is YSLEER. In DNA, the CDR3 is TGCGCCAGCAGCCAAGATCGGGAGGGACCGAGTAATGAAAAACTGTTTTTT. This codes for CASSQDREGPSNEKLFF.

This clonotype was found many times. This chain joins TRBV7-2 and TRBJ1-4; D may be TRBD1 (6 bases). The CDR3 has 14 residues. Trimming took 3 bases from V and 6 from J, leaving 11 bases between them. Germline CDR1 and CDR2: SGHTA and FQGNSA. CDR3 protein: CASSFQGGDEKLFF. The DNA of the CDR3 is TGTGCCAGCAGCTTTCAAGGGGGGGATGAAAAACTGTTTTTT.

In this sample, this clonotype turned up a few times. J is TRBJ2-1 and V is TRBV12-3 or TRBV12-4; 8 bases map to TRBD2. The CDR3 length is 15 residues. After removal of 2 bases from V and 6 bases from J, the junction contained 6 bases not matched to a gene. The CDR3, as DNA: TGTGCCAGCAGTTTAATACTAGCGGACCCCAATGAGCAGTTCTTC. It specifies CASSLILADPNEQFF.

DNA for the CDR3: TGTGCCACCAGTGACCCGGGACAGGGGGCGGGTGAAGCTTTCTTT. It translates to CATSDPGQGAGEAFF. V is TRBV24-1 and J is TRBJ1-1; 12 bases match TRBD1. V gave up 4 bases and J gave up 7 bases; unmatched junction bases: 6. Germline V gene data show CDR1 as KGHDR and CDR2 as SFDVKD. The CDR3 is 15 residues long.

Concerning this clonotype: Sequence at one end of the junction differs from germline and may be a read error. The CDR3 DNA follows: TGTGCCAGCAGGCTAGCGGGAGAAGTGTACAATGAGCATTTCTTC. It yields the protein CASRLAGEVYNEHFF. The gene calls are TRBV28 and TRBJ2-1; 10 bases fit TRBD2. The CDR3 has 15 amino acids. Germline V CDR1 and CDR2: MDHEN, SYDVKM.

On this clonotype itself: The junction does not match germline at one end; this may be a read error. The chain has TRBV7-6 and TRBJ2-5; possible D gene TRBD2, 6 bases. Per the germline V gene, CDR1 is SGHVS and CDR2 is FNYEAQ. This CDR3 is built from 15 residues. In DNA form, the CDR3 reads TGTGCCAGCAGTTTAGCGGAAACTCGCCAAGAGACCCAGTACTTC. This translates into CASSLAETRQETQYF.

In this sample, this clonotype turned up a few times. The CDR3 sequence is CASSLFSGDTYEQYF. CDR3 nucleotides: TGTGCCAGCAGTTTATTTTCGGGGGACACCTACGAGCAGTACTTC. V and J are TRBV28 and TRBJ2-7; D could derive from TRBD1 or TRBD2 (6 bases each). CDR1 is MDHEN, CDR2 SYDVKM, per germline. Trimming cost V 1 base and J 2 bases, with 12 bases left between them. The CDR3 length is 15 residues.

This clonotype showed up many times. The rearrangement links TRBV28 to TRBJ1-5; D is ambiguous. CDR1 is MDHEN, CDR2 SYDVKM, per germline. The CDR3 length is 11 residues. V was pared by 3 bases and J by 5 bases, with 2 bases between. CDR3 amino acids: CASSFHQPQHF. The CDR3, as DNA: TGTGCCAGCAGTTTTCATCAGCCCCAGCATTTT.

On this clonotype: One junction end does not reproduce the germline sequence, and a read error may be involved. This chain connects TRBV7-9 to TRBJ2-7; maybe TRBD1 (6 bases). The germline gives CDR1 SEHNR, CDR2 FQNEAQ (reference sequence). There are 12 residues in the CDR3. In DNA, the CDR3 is TGTGCCAGCAGCACACAGGGCTACGATCAGTACTTC. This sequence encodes CASSTQGYDQYF.

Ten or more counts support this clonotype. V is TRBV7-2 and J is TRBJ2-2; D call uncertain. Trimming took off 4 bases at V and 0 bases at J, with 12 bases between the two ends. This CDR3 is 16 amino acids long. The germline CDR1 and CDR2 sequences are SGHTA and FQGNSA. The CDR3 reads CASSSKLVPNTGELFF. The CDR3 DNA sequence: TGTGCCAGCAGCTCTAAATTGGTCCCGAACACCGGGGAGCTGTTTTTT. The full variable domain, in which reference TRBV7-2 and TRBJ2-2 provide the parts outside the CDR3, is GAGVSQSPSNKVTEKGKDVELRCDPISGHTALYWYRQSLGQGLEFLIYFQGNSAPDKSGLPSDRFSAERTGGSVSTLTIQRTQQEDSAVYLCASSSKLVPNTGELFFGEGSRLTVL.

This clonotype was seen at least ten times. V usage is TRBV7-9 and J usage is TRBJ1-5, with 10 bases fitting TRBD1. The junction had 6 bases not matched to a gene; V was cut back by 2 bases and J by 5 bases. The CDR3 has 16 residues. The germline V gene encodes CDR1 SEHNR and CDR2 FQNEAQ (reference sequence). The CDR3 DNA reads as TGTGCCAGCAGCTTATATAGGGACAGGGGCGATCAGCCCCAGCATTTT. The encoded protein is CASSLYRDRGDQPQHF.

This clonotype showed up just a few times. The CDR3: CATAFTPGQGKDTQYF. The CDR3 region has the DNA TGTGCCACTGCCTTCACCCCGGGACAGGGAAAAGATACGCAGTATTTT. The genes are TRBV24-1 and TRBJ2-3; 9 bases are a match to TRBD1. Germline CDR1 is KGHDR and CDR2 is SFDVKD. Trimming removed 10 bases from V and 5 bases from J; junction bases left unmatched: 15. This CDR3 has 16 residues.

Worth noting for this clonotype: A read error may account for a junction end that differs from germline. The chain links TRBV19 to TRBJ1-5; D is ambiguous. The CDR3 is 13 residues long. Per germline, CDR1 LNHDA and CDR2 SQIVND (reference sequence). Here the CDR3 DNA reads TGTGCCAGTAGTATAGAAAATAATCACCCCCAGCATTTT. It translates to CASSIENNHPQHF. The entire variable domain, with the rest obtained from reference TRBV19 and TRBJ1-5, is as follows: DGGITQSPKYLFRKEGQNVTLSCEQNLNHDAMYWYRQDPGQGLRLIYYSQIVNDFQKGDIAEGYSVSREKKESFPLTVTSAQKNPTAFYLCASSIENNHPQHFGDGTRLSIL.

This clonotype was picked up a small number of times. CDR3 amino acids: CASSPSGNPDTQYF. The CDR3 DNA follows: TGTGCCAGCAGCCCGAGCGGGAACCCAGATACGCAGTATTTT. V gene TRBV7-2 combines with J gene TRBJ2-3, with 7 bases that match TRBD2. CDR3 length: 14 residues. Germline loops: CDR1 SGHTA, CDR2 FQGNSA. With V trimmed by 5 bases and J by 4 bases, 6 bases remained unmatched.

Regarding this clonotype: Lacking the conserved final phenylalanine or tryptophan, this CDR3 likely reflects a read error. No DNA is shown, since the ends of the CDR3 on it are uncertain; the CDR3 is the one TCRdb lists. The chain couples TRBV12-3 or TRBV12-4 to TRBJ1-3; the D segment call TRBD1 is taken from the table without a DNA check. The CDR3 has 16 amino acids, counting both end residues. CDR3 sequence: CASSGNRGSSGNTIDL.

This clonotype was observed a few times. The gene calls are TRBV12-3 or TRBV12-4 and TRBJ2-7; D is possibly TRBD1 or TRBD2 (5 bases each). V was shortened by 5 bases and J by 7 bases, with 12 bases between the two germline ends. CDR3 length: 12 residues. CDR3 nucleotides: TGTGCCAGCAGTGACGGGACCAGAGAGCAGTACTTC. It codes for CASSDGTREQYF.

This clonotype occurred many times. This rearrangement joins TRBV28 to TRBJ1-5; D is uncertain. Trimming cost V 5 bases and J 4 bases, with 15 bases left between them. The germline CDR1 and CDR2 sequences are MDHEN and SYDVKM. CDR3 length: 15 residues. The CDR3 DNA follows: TGTGCCAGCAGTCCCCCACCTCCGGGGAATCAGCCCCAGCATTTT. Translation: CASSPPPPGNQPQHF.

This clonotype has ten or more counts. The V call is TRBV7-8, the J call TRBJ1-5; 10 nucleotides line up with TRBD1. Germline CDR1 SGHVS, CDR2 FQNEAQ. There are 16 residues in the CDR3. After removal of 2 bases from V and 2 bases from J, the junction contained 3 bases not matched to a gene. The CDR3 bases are TGTGCCAGCAGCTTACAGGGGACAGGGGGCAATCAGCCCCAGCATTTT. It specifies CASSLQGTGGNQPQHF.